This entry lists 13 T cell receptor beta chains sequenced from one sample in a study of T cell responses to AZD1222 COVID-19 vaccine. Sequenced by immunoSEQ multiplex PCR; TCRdb stores in-frame clones only, minus some. The sample consists of approximately 180,000 clones, 88% of them appearing once. The sequencing here drew on peripheral blood, taken 28 days after the second AZD1222 dose. The receptor source for this set is an adult who received the AZD1222 COVID-19 vaccine.

The chain joins TRBV19 to TRBJ2-7, with TRBD1 matching over 10 bases. This CDR3 comprises 13 residues. CDR1 and CDR2 from the germline V gene are LNHDA and SQIVND (reference sequence). V shed 6 bases, J shed 6 bases, and the junction held 5 bases outside the gene matches. CDR3 sequence reads: CASSSTGGGEQYF. The CDR3 nucleotides read TGTGCCAGTAGCTCGACAGGGGGCGGCGAGCAGTACTTC.

This chain links TRBV30 with TRBJ2-7; D is uncertain. The CDR3 contains 13 residues. Trimming removed 3 bases at V and 2 bases at J, with 11 bases between. Germline CDR1 and CDR2: GTSNPN and SVGIG (reference sequence). CDR3: CAWSGSSPYEQYF. CDR3 DNA sequence: TGTGCCTGGAGCGGATCCAGCCCCTACGAGCAGTACTTC.

This clone was seen a few times. V gene TRBV7-3 combines with J gene TRBJ2-1; 10 nucleotides agree with TRBD2. The junction had 7 bases not matched to a gene; V was cut back by 8 bases and J by 9 bases. Germline V gene data show CDR1 as SGHTA and CDR2 as FQGTGA. The CDR3 contains 13 residues. CDR3 loop: CASGTSGTTEQFF. The DNA of the CDR3 is TGTGCCAGCGGTACTAGCGGGACCACTGAGCAGTTCTTC.

The rearrangement uses TRBV7-9 and TRBJ2-2, with D uncertain. V was cut by 1 base and J by 6 bases, with 6 bases left in between. Germline CDR1 reads SEHNR; CDR2 reads FQNEAQ (reference sequence). This CDR3 is 13 amino acids long. The CDR3 nucleotides read TGTGCCAGCAGCTTAGGGGTAGCCGGGGAGCTGTTTTTT. The encoded protein is CASSLGVAGELFF.

The chain links TRBV11-3 to TRBJ2-5, with D unclear. Germline CDR1 and CDR2: SGHNT and YENEEA. V shed 5 bases and J shed 1 base, with 8 bases lying between them. The CDR3 has 13 residues. In nucleotides, the CDR3 is TGTGCCAGCAGCAAAGGGATCCAAGAGACCCAGTACTTC. It specifies CASSKGIQETQYF.

The chain is built from TRBV28 and TRBJ1-3; unclear D gene. The CDR3 contains 11 residues. Germline V gene data show CDR1 as MDHEN and CDR2 as SYDVKM. V lost 6 bases, J lost 4 bases, and 4 bases lay in between. The CDR3 DNA sequence: TGTGCCAGCAGCCCCGGAAACACCATATATTTT. It translates to CASSPGNTIYF.

The rearrangement links TRBV7-8 to TRBJ2-7; 7 bases fit TRBD1. Losses at the gene ends were 5 bases for V and 1 base for J; bases not matched to a gene: 2. Looked up from germline, CDR1 is SGHVS and CDR2 is FQNEAQ. The CDR3 consists of 13 residues. The CDR3 nucleotides are TGTGCCAGCAGCCCGGACAGGTCCTACGAGCAGTACTTC. Its protein is CASSPDRSYEQYF.

The genes are TRBV9 and TRBJ1-4, with a possible D match to TRBD1 (6 bases). Deletions cut 0 bases from V and 6 bases from J, with 15 bases between. The CDR3 is made up of 16 amino acids. The germline gives CDR1 SGDLS, CDR2 YYNGEE. In nucleotides, the CDR3 is TGTGCCAGCAGCGTAGCTAGCGGGGGGCGCCATGAAAAACTGTTTTTT. It yields the protein CASSVASGGRHEKLFF.

This chain links TRBV18 with TRBJ2-5; no clear D. CDR3 size: 12 residues. V gave up 3 bases and J gave up 5 bases, with 7 bases separating them. Germline CDR1 and CDR2: KGHSH and LQKENI. The CDR3 DNA is TGTGCCAGCTCACCGCAAAGGGAGACCCAGTACTTC. Its translation is CASSPQRETQYF. Together with reference TRBV18 and TRBJ2-5, the CDR3 gives the full variable domain: NAGVMQNPRHLVRRRGQEARLRCSPMKGHSHVYWYRQLPEEGLKFMVYLQKENIIDESGMPKERFSAEFPKEGPSILRIQQVVRGDSAAYFCASSPQRETQYFGPGTRLLVL.

The V gene is TRBV28, the J gene TRBJ1-5; D not certain. V was trimmed by 6 bases and J by 6 bases, leaving 18 bases between them. The germline CDR1 and CDR2 sequences are MDHEN and SYDVKM. The CDR3 has 15 residues. CDR3 sequence reads: CASSPVRAPVQPQHF. In DNA form, the CDR3 reads TGTGCCAGCAGCCCCGTACGGGCCCCGGTTCAGCCCCAGCATTTT.

The chain couples TRBV5-1 to TRBJ1-5, with 7 bases that match TRBD1. V shed 2 bases and J 7 bases; nucleotides not matched to a gene: 9. Per germline, CDR1 SGHRS and CDR2 YFSETQ. This CDR3 has 15 residues. Here the CDR3 reads CASSFTGEGQQPQHF. The CDR3 DNA reads TGCGCCAGCAGCTTTACAGGGGAAGGACAACAGCCCCAGCATTTT.

The rearrangement joins TRBV7-9 to TRBJ2-7; D unclear. The CDR3 is made up of 12 amino acids. Per the germline V gene, CDR1 is SEHNR and CDR2 is FQNEAQ (reference sequence). Trimming cost V 0 bases and J 5 bases, with 5 bases left between them. In nucleotides, the CDR3 is TGTGCCAGCAGCTTAGCGGCTAACGAGCAGTACTTC. Translation gives CASSLAANEQYF. The full variable domain, in which reference TRBV7-9 and TRBJ2-7 provide the parts outside the CDR3, is DTGVSQNPRHKITKRGQNVTFRCDPISEHNRLYWYRQTLGQGPEFLTYFQNEAQLEKSRLLSDRFSAERPKGSFSTLEIQRTEQGDSAMYLCASSLAANEQYFGPGTRLTVT.

A word on this clone: This sample includes further DNA sequences coding for the same CDR3. The gene calls are TRBV19 and TRBJ1-5; D is unclear. Germline V CDR1 and CDR2: LNHDA, SQIVND (reference sequence). Trimming removed 5 bases from V and 2 bases from J, with 7 bases in between. The CDR3 totals 13 residues. Written as DNA, the CDR3 is TGTGCCAGTAGTGGCCTGGGCAATCAGCCCCAGCATTTT. Its translation: CASSGLGNQPQHF.